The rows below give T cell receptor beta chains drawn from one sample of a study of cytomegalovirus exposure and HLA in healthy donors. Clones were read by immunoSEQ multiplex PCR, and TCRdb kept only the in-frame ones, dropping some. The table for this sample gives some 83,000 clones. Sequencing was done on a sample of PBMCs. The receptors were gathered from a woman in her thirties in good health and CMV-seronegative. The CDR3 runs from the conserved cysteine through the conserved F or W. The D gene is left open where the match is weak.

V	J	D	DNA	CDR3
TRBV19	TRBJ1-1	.	TGTGCCACTCTTCGGGCAGGGAACACTGAAGCTCTCTTT	CATLRAGNTEALF
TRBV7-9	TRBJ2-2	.	TGTGCCAGCAGCCTCGGAACAGGGCCCGGGGAGCTGTTTTTT	CASSLGTGPGELFF
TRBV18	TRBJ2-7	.	TGTGCCAGCTCACCACCCGGCAGGGGTGGCTACGAGCAGTACTTC	CASSPPGRGGYEQYF
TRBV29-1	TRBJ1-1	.	TGCAGCGTCAACAGCGGGGATAACACTGAAGCTTTCTTT	CSVNSGDNTEAFF
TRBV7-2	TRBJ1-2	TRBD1	TGTGCCAGCAGCTACGGACAGGGAACGATCGGCTATGGCTACACCTTC	CASSYGQGTIGYGYTF
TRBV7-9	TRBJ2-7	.	TGTGCCAGCAGCTTAGTCAGCTCCTACGAGCAGTACTTC	CASSLVSSYEQYF
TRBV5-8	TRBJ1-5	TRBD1	TGTGCCAGCAGCTTGGGGGGGACAGGGGGCATTAGCAATCAGCCCCAGCATTTT	CASSLGGTGGISNQPQHF
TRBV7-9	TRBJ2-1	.	TGTGCCAGCAGCTTAGAGGGAACGACAGTGAATGAGCAGTTCTTC	CASSLEGTTVNEQFF
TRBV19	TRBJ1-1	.	TGTGCCAGTAGTATCAGTCGGGGGAACACTGAAGCTTTCTTT	CASSISRGNTEAFF
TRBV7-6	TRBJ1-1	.	TGTGCCAGCAGCTTAGAAACTCAATCGTCTAAGTGGAACACTGAAGCTTTCTTT	CASSLETQSSKWNTEAFF
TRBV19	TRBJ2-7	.	TGTGCCAGTAGTATATCATCTCGCGGGCGGCTCGAGCAGTACTTC	CASSISSRGRLEQYF